Presented here are 9 T cell receptor beta chains from one specimen sequenced in a study of T cells after yellow fever vaccination. Via MiXCR, TCRdb re-called the 5' RACE reads, giving one row per CDR3 protein. In the table there are approximately 600,000 distinct CDR3 sequences, over 9% of which are singletons. Sequencing was performed on PBMCs, taken on the day of the yellow fever booster vaccination. Source of these receptors: a man aged 30 to 45 who received the YFV17D yellow fever vaccine.

This chain uses TRBV12-3 or TRBV12-4 with TRBJ2-1, with D uncertain. The CDR3 length is 13 residues. V dropped 7 bases and J dropped 10 bases, with 17 bases sitting between them. CDR3 residues: CASTPNRSKEQFF. In nucleotides, the CDR3 is TGTGCCAGCACCCCCAATCGCTCGAAGGAGCAGTTCTTC.

The gene calls are TRBV7-9 and TRBJ2-3; D ambiguous. The germline V and J ends were trimmed by 5 bases and 3 bases, with 15 bases remaining between them. This CDR3 has 15 amino acids. The V gene's germline CDR1 is SEHNR and CDR2 FQNEAQ (reference sequence). The CDR3 region has the DNA TGTGCCAGCAGCCTCCACCAGGACCGAACAGATACGCAGTATTTT. Translation: CASSLHQDRTDTQYF. Full variable domain (missing parts from reference TRBV7-9 and TRBJ2-3): DTGVSQNPRHKITKRGQNVTFRCDPISEHNRLYWYRQTLGQGPEFLTYFQNEAQLEKSRLLSDRFSAERPKGSFSTLEIQRTEQGDSAMYLCASSLHQDRTDTQYFGPGTRLTVL.

The V gene is TRBV27, the J gene TRBJ2-7; 7 bases map to TRBD2. This CDR3 is built from 14 residues. In germline, CDR1 is MNHEY, CDR2 SMNVEV (reference sequence). V dropped 6 bases and J dropped 0; count of bases not matched to a gene: 5. The DNA of the CDR3 is TGTGCCAGCAGACTAGGGACTACCTCCTACGAGCAGTACTTC. It yields the protein CASRLGTTSYEQYF.

The gene calls are TRBV27 and TRBJ2-7; perhaps TRBD1 as D (6 bases). V was clipped by 4 bases and J by 0 bases, with 13 bases between them. CDR1 is MNHEY, CDR2 SMNVEV, per germline (reference sequence). The CDR3 is 15 amino acids. In DNA, the CDR3 is TGTGCCAGCAGTTCTCAGGACAGCAACTCCTACGAGCAGTACTTC. Translating it yields CASSSQDSNSYEQYF.

In its sample, this clonotype was seen a few times. The chain carries TRBV3-1 and TRBJ1-1; no reliable D call. V lost 0 bases to trimming and J lost 6 bases, with 14 bases between them. Germline V gives CDR1 LGHDT, CDR2 YNNKEL (reference sequence). The CDR3 has 15 amino acids. Here the CDR3 reads CASSQDYTGSAEAFF. The CDR3, as DNA: TGTGCCAGCAGCCAAGATTATACGGGGAGCGCTGAAGCTTTCTTT.

This clonotype was counted a few times. The rearrangement links TRBV7-2 to TRBJ2-7; 11 bases fit TRBD1. With 6 bases clipped from V and 4 bases from J, the junction kept 5 bases outside the gene matches. In germline, CDR1 is SGHTA, CDR2 FQGNSA. The CDR3 runs to 14 residues. CDR3 nucleotides: TGTGCCAGCAGACAGGACAGGGGGCGATACGAGCAGTACTTC. Its protein is CASRQDRGRYEQYF.

The chain employs TRBV4-3 and TRBJ2-1; 7 bases fit TRBD1. The CDR3 loop spans 15 amino acids. Germline V lookup: CDR1 LGHNA, CDR2 YSLEER. The trim removed 5 bases at V and 7 bases at J, leaving 11 bases unmatched. CDR3 DNA sequence: TGCGCCAGCAGCTACGACAGGGCAGGTAGGAATGAGCAGTTCTTC. It is translated as CASSYDRAGRNEQFF.

Only a few counts were recorded for this clonotype. V and J are TRBV3-1 and TRBJ2-2; D unclear. CDR1 and CDR2 from the germline V gene are LGHDT and YNNKEL (reference sequence). The CDR3 loop spans 17 amino acids. The V gene lost 0 bases and the J gene lost 5 bases, with 16 bases spanning the gap. The CDR3 DNA is TGTGCCAGCAGCCAAGATAGGAGCCGCGGTGGGACCGGGGAGCTGTTTTTT. Its translation is CASSQDRSRGGTGELFF.

This clonotype was counted between two and nine times. The chain has TRBV7-9 and TRBJ2-2; TRBD1 might be the D (5 bases). V was clipped by 3 bases and J by 3 bases, with 17 bases between them. CDR1 and CDR2 from the germline V gene are SEHNR and FQNEAQ (reference sequence). CDR3 length: 17 residues. CDR3 bases: TGTGCCAGCAGCTTTTCTCTTCTTGGACAACACACCGGGGAGCTGTTTTTT. As protein: CASSFSLLGQHTGELFF. The full variable domain, rest sourced from reference TRBV7-9 and TRBJ2-2, is DTGVSQNPRHKITKRGQNVTFRCDPISEHNRLYWYRQTLGQGPEFLTYFQNEAQLEKSRLLSDRFSAERPKGSFSTLEIQRTEQGDSAMYLCASSFSLLGQHTGELFFGEGSRLTVL.